This is a list of T cell receptor beta chains from one sample in a study of CD8 T cells in ankylosing spondylitis. TCRdb redid the calling of the 5' RACE reads with MiXCR, one entry per CDR3 protein. The sample yields approximately 440,000 distinct CDR3 sequences, under 20% seen once. The source material was blood, either unsorted or a sorted T cell fraction (not recorded which). The source of these receptors is a male donor with ankylosing spondylitis. CDR3s leave out the opening cysteine and the closing phenylalanine or tryptophan.

V gene: TRBV4-1; J gene: TRBJ2-7; CDR3 protein: ASSHKLRDEQY
V gene: TRBV15; J gene: TRBJ1-5; CDR3 protein: ATSREGGARLQPQH
V gene: TRBV28; J gene: TRBJ2-7; CDR3 protein: ASSLGQVGSYEQY
V gene: TRBV11-2; J gene: TRBJ2-1; CDR3 protein: ASRPGPSYNEQF
V gene: TRBV7-9; J gene: TRBJ2-2; CDR3 protein: ASRPTRTGELF
V gene: TRBV5-1; J gene: TRBJ2-3; CDR3 protein: ASSLEYSYTDTQY
V gene: TRBV7-9; J gene: TRBJ1-2; CDR3 protein: ASSLVSVRVGGYT
V gene: TRBV7-7; J gene: TRBJ2-3; CDR3 protein: ASSPITKDTQY
V gene: TRBV5-1; J gene: TRBJ1-6; CDR3 protein: ASSLSGYNSPLH
V gene: TRBV20-1; J gene: TRBJ2-5; CDR3 protein: SARDEPGLAGGSYGETQY
V gene: TRBV12-3/TRBV12-4; J gene: TRBJ1-1; CDR3 protein: ASSFGTGGNTEAF
V gene: TRBV7-6; J gene: TRBJ2-2; CDR3 protein: ASSLRGGAPTGELF
V gene: TRBV4-3; J gene: TRBJ1-4; CDR3 protein: ASTLSLQGKGEKLF
V gene: TRBV28; J gene: TRBJ1-5; CDR3 protein: ASSLSQRYGQPQH
V gene: TRBV29-1; J gene: TRBJ2-3; CDR3 protein: SVPSPGGMGDTQY
V gene: TRBV21-1; J gene: TRBJ2-7; CDR3 protein: ASSRGTGDPEQY
V gene: TRBV7-9; J gene: TRBJ1-1; CDR3 protein: ASSLQGATTEAF
V gene: TRBV15; J gene: TRBJ1-2; CDR3 protein: ATSKGGVYGYT
V gene: TRBV3-1; J gene: TRBJ1-1; CDR3 protein: ASSLGEGVNTEAF
V gene: TRBV6-1; J gene: TRBJ1-2; CDR3 protein: ASSEISPYGYT
V gene: TRBV15; J gene: TRBJ2-1; CDR3 protein: ATSTLTGGALSYNEQF
V gene: TRBV7-2; J gene: TRBJ2-5; CDR3 protein: ASSLASGSSETQY
V gene: TRBV20-1; J gene: TRBJ1-2; CDR3 protein: SAGGTDYGYT
V gene: TRBV11-2; J gene: TRBJ2-2; CDR3 protein: ASSASDTGELF
V gene: TRBV20-1; J gene: TRBJ1-1; CDR3 protein: SARGRFNTEAF
V gene: TRBV5-5; J gene: TRBJ1-4; CDR3 protein: ASAGTGDEKLF
V gene: TRBV10-3; J gene: TRBJ2-7; CDR3 protein: TISEGSGGTIYEQY
V gene: TRBV18; J gene: TRBJ1-1; CDR3 protein: ASSPRDSLMNTEAF
V gene: TRBV7-2; J gene: TRBJ2-7; CDR3 protein: ASSPQDYEQY
V gene: TRBV10-3; J gene: TRBJ2-3; CDR3 protein: AISDGQGRTDTQY
V gene: TRBV20-1; J gene: TRBJ2-1; CDR3 protein: SASPGVVPLGEQF
V gene: TRBV4-1; J gene: TRBJ2-7; CDR3 protein: ASSQGISYEQY
V gene: TRBV5-1; J gene: TRBJ1-2; CDR3 protein: ASSWGTATLYGYT
V gene: TRBV12-3/TRBV12-4; J gene: TRBJ1-2; CDR3 protein: ASRGTGNNYGYT
V gene: TRBV6-1; J gene: TRBJ1-2; CDR3 protein: ASIGRAHYGYT
V gene: TRBV5-1; J gene: TRBJ2-1; CDR3 protein: ASSFRPGTSSYNEQF
V gene: TRBV5-1; J gene: TRBJ2-3; CDR3 protein: ASRPASGAIDTQY
V gene: TRBV9; J gene: TRBJ2-1; CDR3 protein: ASSLYRDRDNEQF
V gene: TRBV9; J gene: TRBJ1-1; CDR3 protein: ASSALPQKGTEAF